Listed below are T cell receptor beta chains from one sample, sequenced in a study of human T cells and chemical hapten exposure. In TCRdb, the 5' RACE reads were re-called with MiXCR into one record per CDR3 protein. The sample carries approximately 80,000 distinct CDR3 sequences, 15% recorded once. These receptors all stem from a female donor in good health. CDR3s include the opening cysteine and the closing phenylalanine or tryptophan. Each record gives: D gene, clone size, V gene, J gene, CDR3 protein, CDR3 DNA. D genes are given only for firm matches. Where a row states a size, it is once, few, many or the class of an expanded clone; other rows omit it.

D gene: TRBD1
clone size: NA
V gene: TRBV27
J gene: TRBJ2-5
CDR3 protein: CARHTVRTGFRETQYF
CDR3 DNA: TGTGCCAGACATACCGTGAGGACAGGGTTTCGGGAGACCCAGTACTTC

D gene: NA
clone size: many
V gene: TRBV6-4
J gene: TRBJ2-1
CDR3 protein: CASSVQGQHGEQFF
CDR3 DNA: TGTGCCAGCAGTGTCCAGGGGCAGCACGGAGAGCAGTTCTTC

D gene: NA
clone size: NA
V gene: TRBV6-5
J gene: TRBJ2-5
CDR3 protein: CASSYAAAAAGQETQYF
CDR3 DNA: TGTGCCAGCAGTTACGCGGCGGCAGCAGCTGGACAAGAGACCCAGTACTTC

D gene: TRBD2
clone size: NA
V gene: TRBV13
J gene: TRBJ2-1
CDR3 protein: CASSLVSWREQHEQFF
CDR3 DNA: TGTGCCAGCAGCTTAGTTAGCTGGCGGGAGCAGCATGAGCAGTTCTTC

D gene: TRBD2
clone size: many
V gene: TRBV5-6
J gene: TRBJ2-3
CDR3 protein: CASSLWGKTSGSTDTQYF
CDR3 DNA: TGTGCCAGCAGCTTGTGGGGGAAGACTAGCGGGTCCACAGATACGCAGTATTTT

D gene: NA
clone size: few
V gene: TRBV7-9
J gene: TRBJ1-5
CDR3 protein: CASSPGGDGQPQHF
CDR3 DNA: TGTGCCAGCAGCCCCGGAGGGGATGGTCAGCCCCAGCATTTT

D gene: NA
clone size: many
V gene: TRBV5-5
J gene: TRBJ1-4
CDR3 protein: CASSFTGAGGEKLFF
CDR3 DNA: TGTGCCAGCAGCTTCACAGGCGCTGGGGGGGAAAAACTGTTTTTT

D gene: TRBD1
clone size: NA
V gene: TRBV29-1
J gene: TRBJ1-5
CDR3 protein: CSVTLGTENQPQHF
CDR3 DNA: TGCAGCGTCACCCTTGGGACAGAGAATCAGCCCCAGCATTTT

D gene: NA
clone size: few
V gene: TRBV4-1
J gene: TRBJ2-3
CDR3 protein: CASSRQASSTDTQYF
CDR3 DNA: TGCGCCAGCAGCCGACAAGCTAGTAGCACAGATACGCAGTATTTT

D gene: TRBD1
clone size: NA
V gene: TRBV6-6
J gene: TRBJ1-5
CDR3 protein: CASSYSWGQGMGQPQHF
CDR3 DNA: TGTGCCAGCAGTTACTCCTGGGGACAGGGGATGGGACAGCCCCAGCATTTT

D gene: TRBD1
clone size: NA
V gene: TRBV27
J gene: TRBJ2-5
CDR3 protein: CASSLEGAGETQYF
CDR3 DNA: TGTGCCAGCAGTTTAGAGGGGGCTGGGGAGACCCAGTACTTC

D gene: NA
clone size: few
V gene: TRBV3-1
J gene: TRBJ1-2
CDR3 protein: CASSQGRGTYGYTF
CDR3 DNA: TGTGCCAGCAGCCAAGGGCGAGGGACCTATGGCTACACCTTC

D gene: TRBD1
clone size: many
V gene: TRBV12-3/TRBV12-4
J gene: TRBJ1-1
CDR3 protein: CASGDRGSSEAFF
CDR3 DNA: TGTGCCAGCGGCGACAGGGGGTCTTCTGAAGCTTTCTTT

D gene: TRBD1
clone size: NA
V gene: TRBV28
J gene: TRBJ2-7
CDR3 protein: CASSFPGQGVYEQYF
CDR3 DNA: TGTGCCAGCAGTTTCCCGGGACAGGGGGTGTACGAGCAGTACTTC

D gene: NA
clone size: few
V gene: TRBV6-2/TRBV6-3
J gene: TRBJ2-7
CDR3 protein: CASRVKGSYEQYF
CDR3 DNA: TGTGCCAGCAGAGTGAAGGGTTCCTACGAGCAGTACTTC

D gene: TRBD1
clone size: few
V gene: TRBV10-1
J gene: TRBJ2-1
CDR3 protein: CASSEDGTGVNEQFF
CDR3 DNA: TGCGCCAGCAGTGAAGACGGGACAGGGGTAAATGAGCAGTTCTTC

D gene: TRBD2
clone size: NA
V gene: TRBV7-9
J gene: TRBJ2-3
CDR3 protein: CASSLGTSSDTDTQYF
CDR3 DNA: TGTGCCAGCAGCTTAGGGACTAGCAGTGACACAGATACGCAGTATTTT

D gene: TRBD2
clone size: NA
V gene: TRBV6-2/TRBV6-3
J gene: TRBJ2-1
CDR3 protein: CASSLFWGEGEQFF
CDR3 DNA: TGTGCCAGCAGTCTATTCTGGGGGGAGGGTGAGCAGTTCTTC

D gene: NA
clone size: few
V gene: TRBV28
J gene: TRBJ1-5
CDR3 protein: CASGGGINQPQHF
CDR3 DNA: TGTGCCTCCGGGGGGGGGATCAATCAGCCCCAGCATTTT

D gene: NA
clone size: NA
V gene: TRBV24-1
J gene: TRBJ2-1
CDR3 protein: CATSDLPGKTYNEQFF
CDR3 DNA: TGTGCCACCAGTGATTTGCCAGGCAAGACCTACAATGAGCAGTTCTTC

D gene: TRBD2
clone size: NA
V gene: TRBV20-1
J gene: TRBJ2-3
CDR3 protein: CSARNLAGAENTDTQYF
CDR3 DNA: TGCAGTGCTAGAAATCTAGCGGGGGCCGAAAACACAGATACGCAGTATTTT

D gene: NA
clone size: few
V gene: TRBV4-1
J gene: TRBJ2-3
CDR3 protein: CASSRGLARADTQYF
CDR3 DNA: TGCGCCAGCAGCCGGGGCCTAGCCAGGGCAGATACGCAGTATTTT

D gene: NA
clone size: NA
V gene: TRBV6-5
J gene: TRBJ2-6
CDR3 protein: CASSLSLWGVGANVLTF
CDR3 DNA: TGTGCCAGCAGTCTCTCTTTGTGGGGGGTCGGGGCCAACGTCCTGACTTTC

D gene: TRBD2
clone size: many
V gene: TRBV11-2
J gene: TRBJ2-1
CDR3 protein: CASSSPGVAGGNEQFF
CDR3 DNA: TGTGCCAGCAGCTCCCCCGGAGTGGCGGGAGGAAATGAGCAGTTCTTC

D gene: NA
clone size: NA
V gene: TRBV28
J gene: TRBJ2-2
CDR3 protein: CASSLVPSGGELFF
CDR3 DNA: TGTGCCAGCAGTTTAGTTCCATCCGGCGGGGAGCTGTTTTTT

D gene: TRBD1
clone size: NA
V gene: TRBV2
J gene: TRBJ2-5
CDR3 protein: CASSPTGMGWETQYF
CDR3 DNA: TGTGCCAGCAGCCCGACAGGGATGGGGTGGGAGACCCAGTACTTC

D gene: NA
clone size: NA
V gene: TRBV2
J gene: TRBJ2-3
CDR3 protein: CASSGRADTQYF
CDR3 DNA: TGTGCCAGCAGTGGGAGGGCAGATACGCAGTATTTT

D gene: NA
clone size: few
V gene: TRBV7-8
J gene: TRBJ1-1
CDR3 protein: CASSLGTLKRRNTEAFF
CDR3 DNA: TGTGCCAGCAGCTTAGGAACTCTAAAAAGGAGGAACACTGAAGCTTTCTTT

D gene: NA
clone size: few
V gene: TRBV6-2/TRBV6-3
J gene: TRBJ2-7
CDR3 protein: CASSYSTPPYEQYF
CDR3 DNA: TGTGCCAGCAGTTACTCGACACCCCCCTACGAGCAGTACTTC

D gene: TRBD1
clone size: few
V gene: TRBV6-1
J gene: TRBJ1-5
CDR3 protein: CASTLDRAGNQPQHF
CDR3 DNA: TGTGCCAGCACCTTAGACAGGGCTGGCAATCAGCCCCAGCATTTT

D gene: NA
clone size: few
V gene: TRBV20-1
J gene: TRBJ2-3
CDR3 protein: CSAKRGHTDTQYF
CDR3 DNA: TGCAGTGCTAAGCGGGGACACACAGATACGCAGTATTTT

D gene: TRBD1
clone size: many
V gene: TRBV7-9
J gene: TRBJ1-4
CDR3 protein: CASSSTGGNEKLFF
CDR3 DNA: TGTGCCAGCAGCTCGACAGGGGGTAATGAAAAACTGTTTTTT

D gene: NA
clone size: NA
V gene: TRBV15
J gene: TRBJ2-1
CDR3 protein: CATSRDGGNEQFF
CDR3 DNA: TGTGCCACCAGCAGAGATGGAGGGAATGAGCAGTTCTTC

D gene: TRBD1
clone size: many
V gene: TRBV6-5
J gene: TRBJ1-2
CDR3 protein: CASLSSQGAILSYTF
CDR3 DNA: TGTGCCAGCTTGAGCAGTCAGGGGGCTATCTTAAGCTACACCTTC

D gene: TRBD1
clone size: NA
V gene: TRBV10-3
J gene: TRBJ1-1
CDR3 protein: CAIRPGQGERDDTEAFF
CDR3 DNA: TGTGCCATCAGGCCGGGACAGGGGGAGAGGGACGACACTGAAGCTTTCTTT

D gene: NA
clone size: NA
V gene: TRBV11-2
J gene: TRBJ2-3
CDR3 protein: CASRGLRARRNTDTQYF
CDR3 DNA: TGTGCCAGCAGGGGCCTTAGGGCGAGGCGTAACACAGATACGCAGTATTTT

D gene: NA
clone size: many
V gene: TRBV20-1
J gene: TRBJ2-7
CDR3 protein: CRGTGYEQYF
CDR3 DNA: TGCAGAGGGACCGGCTACGAGCAGTACTTC

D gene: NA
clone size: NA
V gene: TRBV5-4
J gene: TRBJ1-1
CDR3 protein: CASSLGVTTLNTEAFF
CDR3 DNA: TGTGCCAGCAGCTTGGGCGTCACCACCCTGAACACTGAAGCTTTCTTT

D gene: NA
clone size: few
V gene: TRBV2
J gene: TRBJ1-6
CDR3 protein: CASSSRPGSNSPLHF
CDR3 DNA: TGTGCCAGCAGTTCCCGCCCTGGTTCGAATTCACCCCTCCACTTT

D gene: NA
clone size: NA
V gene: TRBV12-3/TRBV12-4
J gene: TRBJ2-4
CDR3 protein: CASSLHRVIQYF
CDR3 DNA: TGTGCCAGCAGCCTACACAGGGTCATTCAGTACTTC

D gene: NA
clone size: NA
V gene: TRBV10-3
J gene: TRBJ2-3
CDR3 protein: CAISGDSSTYTQYF
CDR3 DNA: TGTGCCATCAGTGGGGACTCCAGCACATATACGCAGTATTTT

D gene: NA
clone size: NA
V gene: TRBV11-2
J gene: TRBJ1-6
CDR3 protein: CASRTPGKRNSPLHF
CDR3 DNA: TGTGCCAGCAGAACCCCCGGGAAACGTAATTCACCCCTCCACTTT

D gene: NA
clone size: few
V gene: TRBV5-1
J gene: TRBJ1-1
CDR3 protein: CASSTDNSNTEAFF
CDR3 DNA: TGCGCCAGCAGTACGGACAATTCGAACACTGAAGCTTTCTTT

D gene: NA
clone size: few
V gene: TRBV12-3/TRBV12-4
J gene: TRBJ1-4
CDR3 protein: CASKGQGEKLFF
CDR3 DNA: TGTGCCAGCAAGGGGCAGGGTGAAAAACTGTTTTTT

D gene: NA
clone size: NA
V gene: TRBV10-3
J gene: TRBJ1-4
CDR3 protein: CAISSTDMREKLFF
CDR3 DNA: TGTGCCATCAGTTCGACAGATATGAGGGAAAAACTGTTTTTT

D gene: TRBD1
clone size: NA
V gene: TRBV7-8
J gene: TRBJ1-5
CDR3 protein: CASSPFGQGIYQPQHF
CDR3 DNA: TGTGCCAGCAGCCCCTTCGGACAGGGGATTTATCAGCCCCAGCATTTT

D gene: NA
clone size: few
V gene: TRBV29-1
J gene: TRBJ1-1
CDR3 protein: CSVGRGGTEAFF
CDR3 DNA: TGCAGCGTTGGAAGGGGCGGAACTGAAGCTTTCTTT

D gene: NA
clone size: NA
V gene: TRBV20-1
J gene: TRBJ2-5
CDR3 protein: CSARDRGETQYF
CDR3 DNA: TGCAGTGCTAGAGACAGGGGAGAGACCCAGTACTTC

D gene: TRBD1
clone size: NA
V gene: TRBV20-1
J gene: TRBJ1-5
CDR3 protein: CSASTGTGIQPQHF
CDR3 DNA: TGCAGTGCTTCGACCGGGACAGGCATTCAGCCCCAGCATTTT

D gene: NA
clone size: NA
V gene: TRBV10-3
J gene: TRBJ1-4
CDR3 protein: CATGRNNEKLFF
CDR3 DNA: TGTGCCACCGGACGGAATAATGAAAAACTGTTTTTT

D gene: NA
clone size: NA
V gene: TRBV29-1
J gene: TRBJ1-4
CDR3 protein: CSVDGAGEKLFF
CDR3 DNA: TGCAGCGTTGATGGCGCGGGTGAAAAACTGTTTTTT

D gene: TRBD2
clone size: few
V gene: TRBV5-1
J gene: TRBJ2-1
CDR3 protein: CASSLVGLTSGREKASNEQFF
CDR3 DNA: TGCGCCAGCAGCTTGGTAGGGCTGACTAGCGGGAGGGAGAAGGCTTCTAATGAGCAGTTCTTC

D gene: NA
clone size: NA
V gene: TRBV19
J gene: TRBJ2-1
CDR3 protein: CASSPPAYRANNEQFF
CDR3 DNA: TGTGCCAGTAGTCCCCCCGCATATCGGGCTAACAATGAGCAGTTCTTC